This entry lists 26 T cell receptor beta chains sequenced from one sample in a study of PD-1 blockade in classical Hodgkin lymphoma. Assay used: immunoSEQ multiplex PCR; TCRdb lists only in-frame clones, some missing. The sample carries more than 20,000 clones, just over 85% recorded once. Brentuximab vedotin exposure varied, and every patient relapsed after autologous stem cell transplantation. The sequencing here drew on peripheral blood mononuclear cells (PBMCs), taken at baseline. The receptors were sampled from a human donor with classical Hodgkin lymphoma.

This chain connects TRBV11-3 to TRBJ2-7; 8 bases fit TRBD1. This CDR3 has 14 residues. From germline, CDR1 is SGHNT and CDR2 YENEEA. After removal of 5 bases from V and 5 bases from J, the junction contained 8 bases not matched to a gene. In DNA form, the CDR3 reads TGTGCCAGCAGCACCGGGACAGGAAAAGACGAGCAGTACTTC. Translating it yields CASSTGTGKDEQYF.

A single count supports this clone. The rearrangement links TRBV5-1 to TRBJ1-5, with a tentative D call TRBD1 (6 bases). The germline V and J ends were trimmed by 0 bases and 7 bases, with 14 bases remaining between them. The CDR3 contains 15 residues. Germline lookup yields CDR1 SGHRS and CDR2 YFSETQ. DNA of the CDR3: TGCGCCAGCAGCTTGGATTCGGGGGCGGGACAGCCCCAGCATTTT. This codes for CASSLDSGAGQPQHF.

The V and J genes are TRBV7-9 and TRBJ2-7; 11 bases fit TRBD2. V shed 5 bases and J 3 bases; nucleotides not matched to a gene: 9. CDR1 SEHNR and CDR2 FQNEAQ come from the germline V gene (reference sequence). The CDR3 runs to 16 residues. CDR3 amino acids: CASSLGTTSGVYEQYF. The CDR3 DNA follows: TGTGCCAGCAGCCTGGGAACGACTAGCGGGGTCTACGAGCAGTACTTC.

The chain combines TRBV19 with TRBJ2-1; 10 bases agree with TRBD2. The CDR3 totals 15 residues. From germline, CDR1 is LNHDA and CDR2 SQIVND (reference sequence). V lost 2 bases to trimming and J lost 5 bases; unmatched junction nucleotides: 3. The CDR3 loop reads CASSISSGGHNEQFF. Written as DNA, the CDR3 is TGTGCCAGTAGTATAAGTAGCGGGGGGCACAATGAGCAGTTCTTC.

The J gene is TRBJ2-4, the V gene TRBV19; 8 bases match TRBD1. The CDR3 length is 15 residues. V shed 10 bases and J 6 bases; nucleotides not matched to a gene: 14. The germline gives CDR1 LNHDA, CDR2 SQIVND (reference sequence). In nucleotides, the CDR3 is TGTGCCACCACCAGAGCAGGGGGCAGGGGAAACATTCAGTACTTC. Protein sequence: CATTRAGGRGNIQYF. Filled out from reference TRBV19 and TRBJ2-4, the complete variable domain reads DGGITQSPKYLFRKEGQNVTLSCEQNLNHDAMYWYRQDPGQGLRLIYYSQIVNDFQKGDIAEGYSVSREKKESFPLTVTSAQKNPTAFYLCATTRAGGRGNIQYFGAGTRLSVL.

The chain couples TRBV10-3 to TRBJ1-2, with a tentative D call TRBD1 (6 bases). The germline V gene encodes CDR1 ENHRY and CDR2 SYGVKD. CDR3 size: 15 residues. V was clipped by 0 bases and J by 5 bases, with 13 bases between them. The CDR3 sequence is CAISESTGRGYGYTF. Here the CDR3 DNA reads TGTGCCATCAGTGAGTCTACTGGGAGGGGGTATGGCTACACCTTC.

CDR3 protein: CASSPTSGPYNEQFF. The CDR3 coding sequence is TGTGCCAGCAGCCCAACTAGCGGGCCCTACAATGAGCAGTTCTTC. The rearrangement joins TRBV11-2 to TRBJ2-1, with 9 bases identical to TRBD2. J gave up 2 bases and V 5 bases, and 4 bases lay outside the gene matches. From germline, CDR1 is SGHAT and CDR2 FQNNGV. The CDR3 runs to 15 residues. The whole variable domain, remainder taken from reference TRBV11-2 and TRBJ2-1, is EAGVAQSPRYKIIEKRQSVAFWCNPISGHATLYWYQQILGQGPKLLIQFQNNGVVDDSQLPKDRFSAERLKGVDSTLKIQPAKLEDSAVYLCASSPTSGPYNEQFFGPGTRLTVL.

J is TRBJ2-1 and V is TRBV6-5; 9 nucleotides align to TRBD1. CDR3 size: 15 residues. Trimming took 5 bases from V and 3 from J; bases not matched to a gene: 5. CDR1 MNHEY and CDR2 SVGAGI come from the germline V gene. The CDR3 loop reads CASSVDRGSYNEQFF. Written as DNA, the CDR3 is TGTGCCAGCAGTGTGGACAGGGGAAGCTACAATGAGCAGTTCTTC.

The CDR3 DNA reads as TGTGCCAGCGGATCCGGGACAGGGGGCAGATCACCCCTCCACTTT. The encoded protein is CASGSGTGGRSPLHF. This rearrangement joins TRBV27 to TRBJ1-6; 12 bases map to TRBD1. The CDR3 is made up of 15 amino acids. Trimming at V came to 8 bases and at J to 10 bases, leaving 9 bases not matched to a gene. Germline V lookup: CDR1 MNHEY, CDR2 SMNVEV (reference sequence).

As DNA, the CDR3 is TGTGCCAGCAGCAAGGTGGGCACCGGGGAGCTGTTTTTT. Amino acids: CASSKVGTGELFF. The chain is built from TRBV14 and TRBJ2-2; no firm D call. CDR3 length: 13 residues. V shed 5 bases and J shed 4 bases, with 8 bases lying between them. Per germline, CDR1 SGHDN and CDR2 FVKESK. The whole variable domain, remainder taken from reference TRBV14 and TRBJ2-2, is EAGVTQFPSHSVIEKGQTVTLRCDPISGHDNLYWYRRVMGKEIKFLLHFVKESKQDESGMPNNRFLAERTGGTYSTLKVQPAELEDSGVYFCASSKVGTGELFFGEGSRLTVL.

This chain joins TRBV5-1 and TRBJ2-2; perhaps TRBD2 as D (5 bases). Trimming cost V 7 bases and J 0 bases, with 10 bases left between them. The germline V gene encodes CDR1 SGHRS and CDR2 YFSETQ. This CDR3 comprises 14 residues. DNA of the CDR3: TGCGCCAGCGCTGCCGGGGCGAACACCGGGGAGCTGTTTTTT. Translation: CASAAGANTGELFF. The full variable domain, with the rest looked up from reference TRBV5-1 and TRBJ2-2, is KAGVTQTPRYLIKTRGQQVTLSCSPISGHRSVSWYQQTPGQGLQFLFEYFSETQRNKGNFPGRFSGRQFSNSRSEMNVSTLELGDSALYLCASAAGANTGELFFGEGSRLTVL.

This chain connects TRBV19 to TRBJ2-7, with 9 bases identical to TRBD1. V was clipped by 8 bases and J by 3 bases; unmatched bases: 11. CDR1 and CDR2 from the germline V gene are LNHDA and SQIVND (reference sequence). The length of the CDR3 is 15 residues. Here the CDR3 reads CASSKEDRGSYEQYF. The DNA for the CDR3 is TGTGCCAGTTCTAAAGAGGACAGGGGAAGCTACGAGCAGTACTTC.

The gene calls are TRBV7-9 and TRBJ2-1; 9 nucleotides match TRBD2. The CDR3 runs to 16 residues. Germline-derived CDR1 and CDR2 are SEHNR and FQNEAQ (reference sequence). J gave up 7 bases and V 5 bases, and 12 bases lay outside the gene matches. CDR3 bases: TGTGCCAGCAGCCCAAGTGGCGGGGGGGCAAGTAATGAGCAGTTCTTC. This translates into CASSPSGGGASNEQFF.

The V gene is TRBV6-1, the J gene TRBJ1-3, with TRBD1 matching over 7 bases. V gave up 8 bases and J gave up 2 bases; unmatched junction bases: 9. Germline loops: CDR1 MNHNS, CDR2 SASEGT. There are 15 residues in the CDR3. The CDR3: CASLRVRGAGNTIYF. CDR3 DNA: TGTGCCAGCCTTAGGGTCAGGGGGGCTGGAAACACCATATATTTT.

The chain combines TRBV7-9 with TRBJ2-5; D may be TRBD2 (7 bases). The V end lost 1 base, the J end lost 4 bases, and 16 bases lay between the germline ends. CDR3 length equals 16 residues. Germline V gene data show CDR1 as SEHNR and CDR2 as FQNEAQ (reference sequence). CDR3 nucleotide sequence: TGTGCCAGCAGCTTAGACGGGGGGCTTGCCAGAGAGACCCAGTACTTC. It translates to CASSLDGGLARETQYF.

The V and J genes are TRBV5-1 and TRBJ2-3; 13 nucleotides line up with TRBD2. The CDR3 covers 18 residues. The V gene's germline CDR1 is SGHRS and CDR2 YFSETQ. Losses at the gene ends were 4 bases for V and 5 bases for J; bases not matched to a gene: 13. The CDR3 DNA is TGCGCCAGCAGCGCCCCGCCGACTAGCGGGGGGACCCAAGATACGCAGTATTTT. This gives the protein CASSAPPTSGGTQDTQYF. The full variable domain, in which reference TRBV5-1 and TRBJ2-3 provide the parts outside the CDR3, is KAGVTQTPRYLIKTRGQQVTLSCSPISGHRSVSWYQQTPGQGLQFLFEYFSETQRNKGNFPGRFSGRQFSNSRSEMNVSTLELGDSALYLCASSAPPTSGGTQDTQYFGPGTRLTVL.

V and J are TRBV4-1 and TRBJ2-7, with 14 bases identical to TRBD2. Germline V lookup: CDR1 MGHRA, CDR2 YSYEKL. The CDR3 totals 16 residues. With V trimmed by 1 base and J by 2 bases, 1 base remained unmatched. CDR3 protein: CASSQGTSGGTYEQYF. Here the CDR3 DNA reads TGCGCCAGCAGCCAAGGGACTAGCGGGGGGACCTACGAGCAGTACTTC.

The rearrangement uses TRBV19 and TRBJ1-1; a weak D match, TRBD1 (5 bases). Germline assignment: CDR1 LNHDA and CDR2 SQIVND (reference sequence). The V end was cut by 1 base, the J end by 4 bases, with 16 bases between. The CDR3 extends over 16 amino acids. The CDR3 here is CASSIVAGSGGTEAFF. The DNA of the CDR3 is TGTGCCAGTAGTATAGTTGCGGGGTCGGGGGGCACTGAAGCTTTCTTT.

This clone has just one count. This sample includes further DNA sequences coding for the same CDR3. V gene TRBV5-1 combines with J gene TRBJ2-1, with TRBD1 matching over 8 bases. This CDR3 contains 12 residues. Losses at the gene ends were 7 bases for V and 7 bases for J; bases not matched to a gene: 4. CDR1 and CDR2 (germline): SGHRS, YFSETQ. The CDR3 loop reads CASGQGLNEQFF. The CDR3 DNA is TGCGCCAGCGGACAGGGATTGAATGAGCAGTTCTTC.

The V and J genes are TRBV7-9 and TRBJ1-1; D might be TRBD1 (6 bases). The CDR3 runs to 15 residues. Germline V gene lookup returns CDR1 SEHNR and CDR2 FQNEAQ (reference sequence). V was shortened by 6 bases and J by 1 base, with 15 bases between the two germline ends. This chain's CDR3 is CASRPSGTPNTEAFF. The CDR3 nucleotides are TGTGCCAGCAGACCGTCAGGGACACCGAACACTGAAGCTTTCTTT.

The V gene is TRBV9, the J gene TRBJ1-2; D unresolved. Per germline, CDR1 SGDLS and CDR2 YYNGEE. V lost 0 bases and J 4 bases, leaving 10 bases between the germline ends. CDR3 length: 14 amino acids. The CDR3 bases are TGTGCCAGCAGCGTAGACGAGAGACCCTATGGCTACACCTTC. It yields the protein CASSVDERPYGYTF.

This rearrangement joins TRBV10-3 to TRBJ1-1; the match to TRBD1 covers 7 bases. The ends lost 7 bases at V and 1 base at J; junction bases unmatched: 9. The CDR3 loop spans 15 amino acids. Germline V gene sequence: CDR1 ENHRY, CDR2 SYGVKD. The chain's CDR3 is CAIKGGGGENTEAFF. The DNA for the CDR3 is TGTGCCATCAAGGGCGGAGGGGGCGAGAACACTGAAGCTTTCTTT.

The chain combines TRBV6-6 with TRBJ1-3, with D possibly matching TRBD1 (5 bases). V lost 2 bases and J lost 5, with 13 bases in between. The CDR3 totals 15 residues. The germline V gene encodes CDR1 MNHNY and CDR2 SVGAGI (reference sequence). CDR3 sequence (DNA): TGTGCCAGCAGTTACCCCTCAGGGTTGAGAAACACCATATATTTT. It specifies CASSYPSGLRNTIYF.

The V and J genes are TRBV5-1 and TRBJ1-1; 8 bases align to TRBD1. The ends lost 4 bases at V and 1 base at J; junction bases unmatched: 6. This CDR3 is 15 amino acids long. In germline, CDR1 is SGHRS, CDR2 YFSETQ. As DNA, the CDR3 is TGCGCCAGCAGCATCTGGGGGACAGGGAACACTGAAGCTTTCTTT. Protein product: CASSIWGTGNTEAFF.

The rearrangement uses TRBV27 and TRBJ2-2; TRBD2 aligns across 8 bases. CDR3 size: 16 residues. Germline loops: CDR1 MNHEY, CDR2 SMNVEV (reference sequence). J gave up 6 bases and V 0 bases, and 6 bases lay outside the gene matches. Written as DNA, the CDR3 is TGTGCCAGCAGTTTATCAACGGGGGGGCCCCCCGGGGAGCTGTTTTTT. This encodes CASSLSTGGPPGELFF.

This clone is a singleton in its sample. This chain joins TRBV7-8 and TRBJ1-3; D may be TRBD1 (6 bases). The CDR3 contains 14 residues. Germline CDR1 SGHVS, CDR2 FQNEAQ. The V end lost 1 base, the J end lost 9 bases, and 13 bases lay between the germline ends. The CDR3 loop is CASSLVSGAGTIYF. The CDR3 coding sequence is TGTGCCAGCAGCTTAGTTTCGGGGGCGGGCACCATATATTTT.